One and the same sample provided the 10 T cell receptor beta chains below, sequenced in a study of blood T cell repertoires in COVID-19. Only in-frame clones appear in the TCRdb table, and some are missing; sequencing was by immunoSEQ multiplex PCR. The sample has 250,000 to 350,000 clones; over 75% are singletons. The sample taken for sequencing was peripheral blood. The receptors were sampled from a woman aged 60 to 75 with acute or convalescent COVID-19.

The CDR3, as DNA: TGCGCCAGCAGCCAAGATAGAGGAGGTCAGATCGGGGGCTACACCTTC. This sequence encodes CASSQDRGGQIGGYTF. V and J are TRBV4-3 and TRBJ1-2; no firm D call. Germline CDR1 LGHNA, CDR2 YSLEER. With 0 bases removed from V and 8 bases from J, the gap between germline ends came to 19 bases. The CDR3 covers 16 residues.

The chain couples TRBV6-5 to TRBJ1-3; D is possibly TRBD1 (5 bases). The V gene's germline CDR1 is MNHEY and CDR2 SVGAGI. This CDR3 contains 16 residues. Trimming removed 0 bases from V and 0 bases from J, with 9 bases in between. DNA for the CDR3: TGTGCCAGCAGTTACTCTATTCAGGGCTCTGGAAACACCATATATTTT. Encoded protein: CASSYSIQGSGNTIYF.

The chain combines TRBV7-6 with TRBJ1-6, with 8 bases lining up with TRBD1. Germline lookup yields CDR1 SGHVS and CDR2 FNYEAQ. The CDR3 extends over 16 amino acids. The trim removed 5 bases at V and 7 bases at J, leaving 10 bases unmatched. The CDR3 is CASSQTQGAGNSPLHF. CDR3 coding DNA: TGTGCCAGCAGCCAGACTCAGGGGGCTGGGAATTCACCCCTCCACTTT. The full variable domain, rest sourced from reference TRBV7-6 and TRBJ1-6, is GAGVSQSPRYKVTKRGQDVALRCDPISGHVSLYWYRQALGQGPEFLTYFNYEAQQDKSGLPNDRFSAERPEGSISTLTIQRTEQRDSAMYRCASSQTQGAGNSPLHFGNGTRLTVT.

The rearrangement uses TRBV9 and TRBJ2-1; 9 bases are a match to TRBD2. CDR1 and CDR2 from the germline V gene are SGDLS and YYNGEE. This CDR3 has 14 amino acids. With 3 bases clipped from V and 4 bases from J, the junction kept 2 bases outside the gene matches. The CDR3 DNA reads TGTGCCAGCAGCGAGACTAGCGGATACAATGAGCAGTTCTTC. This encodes CASSETSGYNEQFF.

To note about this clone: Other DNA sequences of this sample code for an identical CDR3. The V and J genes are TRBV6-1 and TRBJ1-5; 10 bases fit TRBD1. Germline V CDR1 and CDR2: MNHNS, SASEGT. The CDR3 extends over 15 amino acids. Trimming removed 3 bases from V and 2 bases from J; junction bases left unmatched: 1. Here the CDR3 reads CASSEGQGRNQPQHF. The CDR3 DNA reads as TGTGCCAGCAGTGAGGGACAGGGGCGCAATCAGCCCCAGCATTTT.

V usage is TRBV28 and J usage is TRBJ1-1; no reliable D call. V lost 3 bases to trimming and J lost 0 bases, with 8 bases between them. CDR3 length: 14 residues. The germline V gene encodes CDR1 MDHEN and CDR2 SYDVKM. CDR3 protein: CASSFGFMNTEAFF. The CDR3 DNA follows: TGTGCCAGCAGTTTCGGTTTCATGAACACTGAAGCTTTCTTT.

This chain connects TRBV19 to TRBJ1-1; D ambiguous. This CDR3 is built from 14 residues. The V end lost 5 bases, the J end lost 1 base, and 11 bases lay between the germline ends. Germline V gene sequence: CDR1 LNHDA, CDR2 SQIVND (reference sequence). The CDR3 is CASSHGSSNTEAFF. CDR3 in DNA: TGTGCCAGTAGTCATGGGAGCTCGAACACTGAAGCTTTCTTT.

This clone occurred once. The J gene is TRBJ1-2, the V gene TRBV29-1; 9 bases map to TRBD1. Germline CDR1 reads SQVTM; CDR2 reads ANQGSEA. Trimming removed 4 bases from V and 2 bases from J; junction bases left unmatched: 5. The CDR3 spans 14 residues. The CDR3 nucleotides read TGCAGCGTTGGACAGGGGGTACCAAACTATGGCTACACCTTC. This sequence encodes CSVGQGVPNYGYTF.

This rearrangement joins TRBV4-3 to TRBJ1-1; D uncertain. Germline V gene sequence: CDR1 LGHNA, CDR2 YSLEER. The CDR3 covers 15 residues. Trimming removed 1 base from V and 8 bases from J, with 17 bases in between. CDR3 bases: TGCGCCAGCAGCCAAGTCTTAAGAGGGTCGGGCGAAGCTTTCTTT. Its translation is CASSQVLRGSGEAFF.

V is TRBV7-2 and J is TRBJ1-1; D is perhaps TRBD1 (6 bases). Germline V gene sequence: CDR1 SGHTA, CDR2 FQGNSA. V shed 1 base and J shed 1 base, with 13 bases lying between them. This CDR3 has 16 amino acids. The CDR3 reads CASSLEIGTTNTEAFF. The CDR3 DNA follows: TGTGCCAGCAGCTTAGAAATTGGGACAACGAACACTGAAGCTTTCTTT.